Below are 9 T cell receptor beta chains sequenced from a single sample in a study of blood T cell repertoires in COVID-19. Sequenced by immunoSEQ multiplex PCR; TCRdb stores in-frame clones only, minus some. The sample lists a few hundred thousand clones, roughly 87% occurring once. Material for sequencing was PBMCs or T cells enriched from blood (not recorded which). All receptors derive from a woman aged 25 to 45 who had recovered from COVID-19.

J is TRBJ1-5 and V is TRBV5-4, with D possibly matching TRBD1 (6 bases). Germline assignment: CDR1 SGHNT and CDR2 YYREEE (reference sequence). Trimming removed 0 bases from V and 6 bases from J, with 13 bases in between. The CDR3 runs 15 residues. The CDR3 nucleotides read TGTGCCAGCAGCTTGGGGGGGGGCCCGGGTCAGCCCCAGCATTTT. This codes for CASSLGGGPGQPQHF.

This chain links TRBV9 with TRBJ2-1; TRBD2 matches 9 bases. V shed 0 bases, J shed 8 bases, and the junction held 9 bases outside the gene matches. This CDR3 region has 16 residues. Germline values: CDR1 SGDLS, CDR2 YYNGEE. This chain's CDR3 is CASSVAGGGAMYEQFF. The CDR3 DNA is TGTGCCAGCAGCGTAGCTGGCGGGGGGGCCATGTATGAGCAGTTCTTC. Complete variable domain (other parts from reference TRBV9 and TRBJ2-1): DSGVTQTPKHLITATGQRVTLRCSPRSGDLSVYWYQQSLDQGLQFLIQYYNGEERAKGNILERFSAQQFPDLHSELNLSSLELGDSALYFCASSVAGGGAMYEQFFGPGTRLTVL.

The rearrangement joins TRBV5-5 to TRBJ2-3, with D tentatively TRBD2 (5 bases). Trimming shortened V by 0 bases and J by 6 bases, and 14 bases separated the two germline ends. In germline, CDR1 is SGHKS, CDR2 YYEKEE (reference sequence). The CDR3 loop spans 15 amino acids. CDR3 sequence (DNA): TGTGCCAGCAGCTTGGTGGGAGCTCGGGCGGATACGCAGTATTTT. This gives the protein CASSLVGARADTQYF. The full variable domain, completed using reference TRBV5-5 and TRBJ2-3, is DAGVTQSPTHLIKTRGQQVTLRCSPISGHKSVSWYQQVLGQGPQFIFQYYEKEERGRGNFPDRFSARQFPNYSSELNVNALLLGDSALYLCASSLVGARADTQYFGPGTRLTVL.

This clone was seen only a few times. The rearrangement links TRBV7-9 to TRBJ1-1; 7 bases match TRBD1. CDR3 length: 15 residues. Trimming took 1 base from V and 6 from J; bases not matched to a gene: 8. The germline gives CDR1 SEHNR, CDR2 FQNEAQ (reference sequence). This CDR3 is CASSLVAGGVAEAFF. DNA for the CDR3: TGTGCCAGCAGCTTAGTTGCAGGGGGTGTCGCTGAAGCTTTCTTT. Variable domain in full (rest from reference TRBV7-9 and TRBJ1-1): DTGVSQNPRHKITKRGQNVTFRCDPISEHNRLYWYRQTLGQGPEFLTYFQNEAQLEKSRLLSDRFSAERPKGSFSTLEIQRTEQGDSAMYLCASSLVAGGVAEAFFGQGTRLTVV.

This chain links TRBV4-1 with TRBJ1-1, with D maybe TRBD1 (6 bases). Trimming removed 0 bases at V and 1 base at J, with 9 bases between. The CDR3 is made up of 15 amino acids. CDR1 MGHRA and CDR2 YSYEKL come from the germline V gene. The CDR3 sequence is CASSQEVRGNTEAFF. DNA of the CDR3: TGCGCCAGCAGCCAAGAGGTCAGGGGGAACACTGAAGCTTTCTTT.

The rearrangement joins TRBV5-1 to TRBJ1-3; a weak D match, TRBD1 (5 bases). This CDR3 spans 19 amino acids. Germline-derived CDR1 and CDR2 are SGHRS and YFSETQ. V lost 3 bases and J 3 bases, leaving 25 bases between the germline ends. CDR3 DNA: TGCGCCAGCAGCTCCTATGTGGACACCGTAGGGAAGGGTGGAAACACCATATATTTT. It codes for CASSSYVDTVGKGGNTIYF.

This chain connects TRBV2 to TRBJ2-5; D ambiguous. The CDR3 sequence is 14 residues long. Germline-derived CDR1 and CDR2 are SNHLY and FYNNEI. V lost 4 bases and J lost 3, with 12 bases in between. In DNA form, the CDR3 reads TGTGCCAGCAGTGTGACATGGTGGGAAGAGACCCAGTACTTC. Its translation: CASSVTWWEETQYF.

The genes are TRBV9 and TRBJ1-6, with 7 bases identical to TRBD1. This CDR3 contains 15 residues. Germline V CDR1 and CDR2: SGDLS, YYNGEE. The V and J ends lost 0 bases and 10 bases, in that order; junction bases with no gene match: 7. The chain's CDR3 is CASSVDDRDFSPLHF. The CDR3 nucleotides are TGTGCCAGCAGCGTAGACGACAGGGACTTCTCACCCCTCCACTTT.

The rearrangement uses TRBV7-8 and TRBJ1-5; D gene uncertain. Trimming removed 1 base at V and 5 bases at J, with 15 bases between. The V gene's germline CDR1 is SGHVS and CDR2 FQNEAQ. The CDR3 contains 16 residues. CDR3: CASSLVAGRNHQPQHF. CDR3 in DNA: TGTGCCAGCAGCTTAGTCGCCGGCAGGAACCATCAGCCCCAGCATTTT.